The sequence of this T cell receptor (beta chain) was determined in a study of OX40 agonist ivuxolimab in advanced cancers. Study-wide context: Every 2 weeks, patients received ivuxolimab intravenously, dosed at 0.01 to 10 mg/kg. Patients with hepatocellular carcinoma, melanoma, renal cell or head and neck cancer made up the dose-escalation patients. Averaging 60 years in age, with a range of about 20 to 90, the cohort was about 83% male. Study-level findings and limits: The study did not work out the antigen specificity of the expanded peripheral T cells.

The method was immunoSEQ multiplex PCR; TCRdb's version includes in-frame clones alone and lacks a portion of them. Of over 75,000 clones in the sample, about 89% were seen once. For this clone: Its cognate antigen is unknown.

Germline V gene sequence: CDR1 SEHNR, CDR2 FQNEAQ (reference sequence). The CDR3 runs 14 residues. The rearrangement joins TRBV7-9 to TRBJ2-5; no reliable D call. The J call may be in error: the DNA end matches TRBJ2-7 better. The specimen comprised CD4+ or CD8+ T cells sorted from blood, sampled in a trial of the OX40 agonist ivuxolimab. The source is an adult with an advanced solid tumor such as melanoma, head and neck, liver or kidney cancer. Here the CDR3 DNA reads TGTGCCAGCAGCTTGGCCGACCTTTCCTACGAGCAGTACTTC. The encoded protein is CASSLADLSYEQYF.